This TCR beta chain originates from a study of CD8+ T cells in alopecia areata. Study-wide background: It was oral tofacitinib, at 5 to 10 mg twice daily, that treated patients received.

Sequencing used cDNA as its template, made by extracting RNA and reverse transcribing it. Repertoires were generated with immunoSEQ multiplex PCR, while TCRdb's copy carries only in-frame clones and drops some. The sample has hundreds of thousands of clones; 60% are singletons. The CDR3 is made up of 16 amino acids. The J segment lost 9 bases and the V segment lost 3 bases, leaving 12 bases of the junction unmatched. Germline CDR1 reads LGHNA; CDR2 reads YSLEER. The study's findings and limits: Under tofacitinib, numerous expanded lesional clonotypes remained detectable in scalp and blood.

In the case of this clone: What it recognizes is unknown.

Noted treatment: oral pan-JAK inhibitor, 5-10 mg twice daily. The sequencing here drew on CD4+ T cells sorted from blood, taken around week 54, from a patient treated with tofacitinib. The sequence derives from a human donor with alopecia areata. V is TRBV4-3 and J is TRBJ2-1; 9 positions agree with TRBD1. This CDR3 is CASSHLIGTGIGEQFF. CDR3 sequence (DNA): TGCGCCAGCAGCCATCTAATCGGGACAGGGATCGGTGAGCAGTTCTTC.